This T cell receptor (beta chain) was recorded in a study of PD-1 blockade in classical Hodgkin lymphoma. Study-level information: Administration of nivolumab to patients was at 3 mg/kg intravenously every 2 weeks.

V lost 3 bases, J lost 6 bases, and 6 bases lay in between. This CDR3 is built from 11 residues. CDR1 is ENHRY, CDR2 SYGVKD, per germline. Study-wide results and limits: Some patients started nivolumab under 1 year after ASCT, and they were excluded. Complete responders' baseline diversity resembled that of newly diagnosed patients.

Clones were sequenced by immunoSEQ multiplex PCR, and TCRdb holds only the in-frame ones, with some missing. The sample holds 7,000 or so clones, approximately 80% seen once. The time point denotes: cycle 4 day 1 (C4D1), after 6 weeks of nivolumab. Autologous stem cell transplantation was followed by relapse in every patient, and brentuximab vedotin exposure varied. With respect to this clone: The antigen remains undetermined.

The material was peripheral blood mononuclear cells (PBMCs), obtained before the fourth cycle of nivolumab. V is TRBV10-3 and J is TRBJ2-7; the D gene is possibly TRBD2 (5 bases). This TCR was sampled from a human donor with classical Hodgkin lymphoma. In DNA form, the CDR3 reads TGTGCCATCAGTGATGAGGGCGAGCAGTACTTC. Its protein is CAISDEGEQYF.